This T cell receptor beta chain was obtained from a study of blood T cells in healthy people across ages. Per germline, CDR1 SQVTM and CDR2 ANQGSEA. This CDR3 contains 11 residues. This clonotype turned up a few times. Primers used in a second PCR of about 7 to 12 cycles were a sample-barcoded 5' primer and a J-beta primer mix. TCRdb fed the 5' RACE reads into MiXCR, producing one record per CDR3 protein. This table has a few hundred thousand distinct CDR3 sequences, about 26% appearing once. This sample also belongs to another study, concerning T cells of mothers and their children. That paper states: Three healthy Caucasian mothers, along with their six children, were the donors.

Source material: blood. The sequence was obtained from a boy aged 2-15 years in good health. The chain combines TRBV29-1 with TRBJ2-5; D call uncertain. The end of the DNA fits TRBJ2-7 better, so the J call may be wrong. CDR3 protein: CSVEIAYEQYF. The CDR3 coding sequence is TGCAGCGTTGAGATTGCCTACGAGCAGTACTTC.